A single T cell receptor beta chain is shown here with its context. Being one base from a much bigger clone, this may be a read error. Amplification of TCR beta CDR3 regions was performed using RNA transcripts as template. With the HTBI primer set, the TCR CDR3 went through a first round of RT-PCR. TCRdb re-analysed the multiplex PCR reads in MiXCR, keeping a single row per CDR3 protein. The sample lists about 400,000 distinct CDR3 sequences, over 11% occurring once. This sample is part of a study of T cells in Graves' hyperthyroidism and ophthalmopathy. For the diagnoses, clinical symptoms, serum thyroxine and TRAb, thyroid ultrasound and orbital computed tomography were used. The CDR3 has 15 residues. Germline assignment: CDR1 MNHEY and CDR2 SMNVEV (reference sequence).

The chain is built from TRBV27 and TRBJ2-7, with 14 bases identical to TRBD2. The sequenced sample consisted of blood. The clonotype originates from a middle-aged man with Graves' ophthalmopathy. CDR3 nucleotides: TGTGCCTGCAGTTTAGGGACTAGCGGGAGAAAGGAGCAGTACTTC. Amino acid sequence: CACSLGTSGRKEQYF.